Described below is a single TCR beta chain sequence and its context. Its target is unknown. This specimen belongs to a study of cytomegalovirus exposure and HLA in healthy donors. Study observations and caveats: HLA allele associations emerged for 16,951 TCR beta sequences in a later analysis, at 0.05 false discovery rate. The authors later linked a missense DCLRE1C variant to TCR beta V- and J-gene trimming. Highly shared sequence variants in one cluster were likely a sequencing artifact.

The study ran its PCR with 60 Vbeta and 13 Jbeta primers. The method was immunoSEQ multiplex PCR; TCRdb's version includes in-frame clones alone and lacks a portion of them. The sample consists of under 130,000 clones, around 67% of them appearing once. The clonotype was recovered from a woman between 45 and 60 years old in good health and CMV-seronegative. Sequencing input: PBMCs.

In nucleotides, the CDR3 is TGTGCCAGCAGCATCGGGGGGCGCATTCAGTACTTC. This translates into CASSIGGRIQYF. The J gene is TRBJ2-4, the V gene TRBV2, with D possibly being TRBD2 (7 bases). The V gene lost 6 bases and the J gene lost 9 bases, with 12 bases spanning the gap. Germline CDR1 reads SNHLY; CDR2 reads FYNNEI. CDR3 length equals 12 residues.